This entry lists 26 T cell receptor beta chains sequenced from one sample in a study of Ad26.COV2.S vaccination and SARS-CoV-2 variants. Only in-frame clones appear in the TCRdb table, and some are missing; sequencing was by immunoSEQ multiplex PCR. The sample consists of hundreds of thousands of clones, about 83% of them appearing once. The treatment was: 15 to 20 received Ad26.COV2.S at low or high dose, single or two shots; about five received placebo; per-sample allocation not given. Day 63 after the first injection of vaccine or placebo was the sampling time. The sample here was peripheral blood, taken in a trial of Ad26.COV2.S vaccine versus placebo. The receptor source for this set is a person aged 18 to 65 who received the Ad26.COV2.S COVID-19 vaccine or a placebo.

This rearrangement joins TRBV19 to TRBJ1-2; D ambiguous. The CDR3 extends over 15 amino acids. V was trimmed by 1 base and J by 0 bases, leaving 9 bases between them. Germline-derived CDR1 and CDR2 are LNHDA and SQIVND (reference sequence). The CDR3 loop is CASSIGERPNYGYTF. The CDR3 DNA reads TGTGCCAGTAGTATAGGGGAACGCCCTAACTATGGCTACACCTTC. Supplemented by reference TRBV19 and TRBJ1-2, the full variable domain reads DGGITQSPKYLFRKEGQNVTLSCEQNLNHDAMYWYRQDPGQGLRLIYYSQIVNDFQKGDIAEGYSVSREKKESFPLTVTSAQKNPTAFYLCASSIGERPNYGYTFGSGTRLTVV.

The chain joins TRBV11-1 to TRBJ1-2, with no clear D. Trimming left V 5 bases short and J 8 bases short, with 15 bases between. Looked up from germline, CDR1 is SGHAT and CDR2 is FQDESV (reference sequence). CDR3 length: 13 residues. CDR3 in amino acids: CASSLGPLGGYTF. CDR3 in DNA: TGTGCCAGCAGCCTCGGACCCCTAGGGGGCTACACCTTC.

This chain uses TRBV12-3 or TRBV12-4 with TRBJ2-3; D is undetermined. V lost 7 bases and J lost 2, with 10 bases in between. CDR3 length: 13 residues. The CDR3 nucleotides read TGTGCCAGCACAGCCTTTAACACAGATACGCAGTATTTT. This translates into CASTAFNTDTQYF.

The CDR3 protein is CASSLDGGTLSYEQYF. For the CDR3, the DNA is TGTGCCAGCAGCTTAGACGGTGGTACGCTCTCCTACGAGCAGTACTTC. This chain links TRBV7-2 with TRBJ2-7; D unresolved. Germline assignment: CDR1 SGHTA and CDR2 FQGNSA. The CDR3 sequence is 16 residues long. The V gene lost 1 base and the J gene lost 0 bases, with 13 bases spanning the gap.

The chain carries TRBV9 and TRBJ2-3; 8 nucleotides line up with TRBD1. CDR1 is SGDLS and CDR2 is YYNGEE in the germline V gene. V lost 4 bases to trimming and J lost 3 bases; unmatched junction nucleotides: 7. The CDR3 loop spans 15 amino acids. This CDR3 reads CASSPDRGVTDTQYF. CDR3 coding DNA: TGTGCCAGCAGCCCCGACAGGGGTGTGACAGATACGCAGTATTTT.

This clone is a singleton in its sample. The chain links TRBV9 to TRBJ1-3; 7 nucleotides line up with TRBD1. Trimming took 0 bases from V and 0 from J; bases not matched to a gene: 3. Germline V lookup: CDR1 SGDLS, CDR2 YYNGEE. The CDR3 length is 16 residues. CDR3 amino acids: CASSVEPGGSGNTIYF. CDR3 bases: TGTGCCAGCAGCGTAGAACCAGGGGGCTCTGGAAACACCATATATTTT.

The V and J genes are TRBV7-2 and TRBJ1-5; D is unclear. Between the trimmed V and J ends, which lost 3 bases and 4 bases, there was a span of 7 bases. Germline CDR1 is SGHTA and CDR2 is FQGNSA. The CDR3 is 13 amino acids. CDR3 DNA sequence: TGTGCCAGCAGCTTCCGCTTAAATCAGCCCCAGCATTTT. The encoded protein is CASSFRLNQPQHF.

The sample holds one count of this clone. J is TRBJ1-4 and V is TRBV12-5; D possibly corresponds to TRBD1 (5 bases). This CDR3 region has 13 residues. The V and J ends lost 7 bases and 7 bases respectively, with 13 bases between them. Germline assignment: CDR1 LGHNT and CDR2 FRNRAP. The DNA of the CDR3 is TGTGCTAGTGCAGACCTTGGGGGTGAAAAACTGTTTTTT. Its translation: CASADLGGEKLFF.

The chain couples TRBV7-2 to TRBJ1-4, with 9 bases aligning to TRBD1. CDR1 SGHTA and CDR2 FQGNSA come from the germline V gene. The CDR3 is made up of 13 amino acids. V was clipped by 5 bases and J by 8 bases; unmatched bases: 3. DNA of the CDR3: TGTGCCAGCAGCGGACAGGGGAGAGAAAAACTGTTTTTT. Protein sequence: CASSGQGREKLFF. Filled out from reference TRBV7-2 and TRBJ1-4, the complete variable domain reads GAGVSQSPSNKVTEKGKDVELRCDPISGHTALYWYRQSLGQGLEFLIYFQGNSAPDKSGLPSDRFSAERTGGSVSTLTIQRTQQEDSAVYLCASSGQGREKLFFGSGTQLSVL.

The CDR3, as DNA: TGCGCCAGCAGTCAGTCGACCGAGACCTCTGGAAACACCATATATTTT. Protein product: CASSQSTETSGNTIYF. J is TRBJ1-3 and V is TRBV23-1; no clear D gene. TRBV23-1 is labeled an ORF, and its function is uncertain. The CDR3 contains 16 residues. The V end was cut by 3 bases, the J end by 0 bases, with 12 bases between.

This clone showed up just a few times. The rearrangement links TRBV7-2 to TRBJ2-7; TRBD2 matches at 10 bases. The CDR3 has 15 residues. Trimming at V came to 6 bases and at J to 1 base, leaving 6 bases not matched to a gene. Germline CDR1 is SGHTA and CDR2 is FQGNSA. The CDR3 DNA reads TGTGCCAGCAGATCGGGACTAGCGCAATCCTACGAGCAGTACTTC. This translates into CASRSGLAQSYEQYF.

This chain links TRBV11-3 with TRBJ1-1, with no clear D. This CDR3 spans 13 amino acids. The germline gives CDR1 SGHNT, CDR2 YENEEA. V lost 3 bases and J lost 8, with 13 bases in between. CDR3: CASSFTATGEAFF. CDR3 sequence (DNA): TGTGCCAGCAGCTTCACCGCTACCGGGGAAGCTTTCTTT.

The chain links TRBV7-6 to TRBJ2-7; no definite D call. With 5 bases removed from V and 1 base from J, the gap between germline ends came to 3 bases. CDR1 SGHVS and CDR2 FNYEAQ come from the germline V gene. The CDR3 covers 11 residues. The CDR3 sequence: CASSESYEQYF. The CDR3 nucleotides are TGTGCCAGCAGCGAGTCCTACGAGCAGTACTTC.

This clone was detected only a few times. V gene TRBV18 combines with J gene TRBJ1-3; TRBD1 aligns across 9 bases. V lost 8 bases and J lost 0; bases outside the gene matches: 5. The CDR3 contains 15 residues. CDR1 KGHSH and CDR2 LQKENI come from the germline V gene. The CDR3 region is CASRGTGRSGNTIYF. The CDR3 DNA sequence: TGTGCCAGCCGTGGGACAGGGCGCTCTGGAAACACCATATATTTT.

J is TRBJ2-2 and V is TRBV11-2; D is perhaps TRBD2 (5 bases). Trimming took off 4 bases at V and 7 bases at J, with 16 bases between the two ends. The CDR3 length is 15 residues. Germline CDR1 and CDR2: SGHAT and FQNNGV. The CDR3 here is CASSSSAVYGGELFF. DNA for the CDR3: TGTGCCAGCAGCTCATCAGCGGTGTATGGCGGGGAGCTGTTTTTT.

The chain employs TRBV25-1 and TRBJ1-2; a possible D gene is TRBD1 (5 bases). Trimming stripped 6 bases from V and 2 bases from J, with 7 bases between. The CDR3 is made up of 12 amino acids. Germline V gene data show CDR1 as MGHDK and CDR2 as SYGVNS. The CDR3 loop is CASSKGNYGYTF. CDR3 nucleotide sequence: TGTGCCAGCAGCAAGGGGAACTATGGCTACACCTTC.

The gene calls are TRBV6-2 or TRBV6-3 and TRBJ1-1; 9 nucleotides line up with TRBD1. V dropped 0 bases and J dropped 8; count of bases not matched to a gene: 16. The germline V gene has CDR1 MNHEY and CDR2 SVGEGT. This CDR3 spans 18 amino acids. Written as DNA, the CDR3 is TGTGCCAGCAGTTACTCTCCCTACGGACAGGGGTCAATTAAGGAAGCTTTCTTT. Its translation is CASSYSPYGQGSIKEAFF.

This chain uses TRBV19 with TRBJ1-1; D perhaps matches TRBD1 (5 bases). CDR1 is LNHDA and CDR2 is SQIVND in the germline V gene (reference sequence). This CDR3 region has 12 residues. V gave up 6 bases and J gave up 4 bases, with 9 bases separating them. CDR3 DNA: TGTGCCAGTAGGTGGGGGGGCACTGAAGCTTTCTTT. It is translated as CASRWGGTEAFF. Combining the CDR3 with reference TRBV19 and TRBJ1-1 gives the whole variable domain DGGITQSPKYLFRKEGQNVTLSCEQNLNHDAMYWYRQDPGQGLRLIYYSQIVNDFQKGDIAEGYSVSREKKESFPLTVTSAQKNPTAFYLCASRWGGTEAFFGQGTRLTVV.

The CDR3: CASSYSSSGYTDTQYF. CDR3 coding DNA: TGTGCCAGCAGTTACTCCTCTAGCGGGTACACAGATACGCAGTATTTT. V gene TRBV6-5 combines with J gene TRBJ2-3; 8 nucleotides align to TRBD2. J gave up 2 bases and V 0 bases, and 4 bases lay outside the gene matches. There are 16 residues in the CDR3. From germline, CDR1 is MNHEY and CDR2 SVGAGI.

This clone has a handful of counts. The chain is built from TRBV7-3 and TRBJ2-3; no reliable D call. V dropped 2 bases and J dropped 0 bases, with 9 bases sitting between them. Germline CDR1 and CDR2: SGHTA and FQGTGA. The CDR3 contains 15 residues. The CDR3: CASSLVVTSTDTQYF. CDR3 nucleotide sequence: TGTGCCAGCAGCTTAGTGGTAACTAGCACAGATACGCAGTATTTT.

V is TRBV20-1 and J is TRBJ1-1; D is ambiguous. The V end lost 3 bases, the J end lost 0 bases, and 11 bases lay between the germline ends. Germline V CDR1 and CDR2: DFQATT, SNEGSKA (reference sequence). The CDR3 totals 14 residues. The CDR3 reads CSASKAPLNTEAFF. The CDR3 region has the DNA TGCAGTGCTAGTAAGGCACCTCTGAACACTGAAGCTTTCTTT.

As regards this clone: Different DNA sequences within this sample yield the same CDR3. CDR3 in DNA: TGTGCCAGCAGCTTACAGGGCGGTGACGAGCAGTACTTC. Amino acid sequence: CASSLQGGDEQYF. V is TRBV7-2 and J is TRBJ2-7; possible D gene TRBD1, 5 bases. There are 13 residues in the CDR3. CDR1 and CDR2 from the germline V gene are SGHTA and FQGNSA. V was trimmed by 2 bases and J by 5 bases, leaving 10 bases between them.

The chain carries TRBV30 and TRBJ1-6; maybe TRBD1 (6 bases). There are 14 residues in the CDR3. CDR1 is GTSNPN, CDR2 SVGIG, per germline (reference sequence). Trimming left V 2 bases short and J 11 bases short, with 16 bases between. CDR3 sequence reads: CAWSRGAEVAPLHF. CDR3 sequence (DNA): TGTGCCTGGAGTCGGGGGGCAGAGGTTGCACCCCTCCACTTT.

The chain uses TRBV7-2 and TRBJ1-5; D is ambiguous. CDR3 length equals 13 residues. The V and J ends lost 3 bases and 2 bases respectively, with 5 bases between them. Germline CDR1 reads SGHTA; CDR2 reads FQGNSA. This chain's CDR3 is CASSFSGNQPQHF. The CDR3 nucleotides read TGTGCCAGCAGCTTCAGCGGCAATCAGCCCCAGCATTTT.

The chain combines TRBV4-3 with TRBJ1-6; 10 bases align to TRBD1. J was trimmed by 7 bases and V by 3 bases; bases with no gene match: 6. Germline loops: CDR1 LGHNA, CDR2 YSLEER. There are 16 residues in the CDR3. CDR3 in amino acids: CASSHDPGQGNSPLHF. CDR3 nucleotide sequence: TGCGCCAGCAGCCACGACCCGGGACAGGGGAATTCACCCCTCCACTTT.

The chain is built from TRBV6-5 and TRBJ1-1, with a tentative D call TRBD1 (5 bases). The CDR3 loop spans 13 amino acids. Trimming took off 2 bases at V and 7 bases at J, with 11 bases between the two ends. Germline values: CDR1 MNHEY, CDR2 SVGAGI. The CDR3 region is CASSYLRQYEAFF. The DNA for the CDR3 is TGTGCCAGCAGTTACCTAAGACAGTATGAAGCTTTCTTT.